This is a list of T cell receptor beta chains from one sample in a study of blood T cell repertoires in COVID-19. Libraries were prepared by immunoSEQ multiplex PCR; TCRdb keeps only in-frame clonotypes and omits some of them. The sample records a few hundred thousand clones, around nine tenths being singletons. Sequencing was done on a sample of PBMCs or T cells enriched from blood (not recorded which). The origin of the receptors is a woman aged 50 to 60 who had recovered from COVID-19. Both conserved end residues are part of each CDR3. D genes are given only for firm matches. Size is omitted from some rows. Given values are once, few, many or a class for expanded clones.

>.|TRBV28|TRBD1|TRBJ1-6
TGTGCCAGCAGACGAACAGGGGGCGCGTCTAATTCACCCCTCCACTTT
CASRRTGGASNSPLHF
>.|TRBV18|.|TRBJ1-2
TGTGCCAGCTCACCAGGGCAGGCCTCAGACTATGGCTACACCTTC
CASSPGQASDYGYTF
>.|TRBV30|.|TRBJ1-1
TGTGCCTGGAGATCGGGGATGAACACTGAAGCTTTCTTT
CAWRSGMNTEAFF
>.|TRBV7-2|TRBD1|TRBJ1-2
TGTGCCAGCAGCTTAGAGGCAAGGACAGGGAAGGCAGGCTACACCTTC
CASSLEARTGKAGYTF
>.|TRBV7-9|TRBD1|TRBJ2-7
TGTGCCAGCAGACCCGGGACAGCCTACGAGCAGTACTTC
CASRPGTAYEQYF
>.|TRBV5-8|TRBD2|TRBJ2-7
TGTGCCAGCAGCTGGACTAGCATGACCTACGAGCAGTACTTC
CASSWTSMTYEQYF
>.|TRBV6-4|.|TRBJ2-1
TGTGCCAGTGGCACCTACAATGAGCAGTTCTTC
CASGTYNEQFF
>.|TRBV19|.|TRBJ1-1
TGTGCCAGTAGTATAAGAGCGAACACTGAAGCTTTCTTT
CASSIRANTEAFF
>.|TRBV3-1/TRBV3-2|.|TRBJ1-1
TGTGCCAGCAGCCAAAGAGACAAACTGAACACTGAAGCTTTCTTT
CASSQRDKLNTEAFF
>.|TRBV10-3|TRBD1|TRBJ2-7
TGTGCCATCGCCGGACAGGGCCCAACTTCCTACGAGCAGTACTTC
CAIAGQGPTSYEQYF
>.|TRBV11-1|TRBD1|TRBJ1-2
TGTGCCAGCAGCCAAGACAGGGGCGGCTACACCTTC
CASSQDRGGYTF
>.|TRBV2|.|TRBJ1-2
TGTGCCAGCAGTGAAGTTCTGACAGAAAACTATGGCTACACCTTC
CASSEVLTENYGYTF
>.|TRBV19|TRBD1|TRBJ1-2
TGTGCCAGTAGTGTCCGGGACAGTCGGAACTATGGCTACACCTTC
CASSVRDSRNYGYTF
>.|TRBV7-9|.|TRBJ1-4
TGTGCCAGCAGCCTGAAGACAGGTGTAACGGAAAAACTGTTTTTT
CASSLKTGVTEKLFF
>.|TRBV6-5|.|TRBJ1-3
TGTGCCAGCAGTTACGCCAGGGGATCTAACACCATATATTTT
CASSYARGSNTIYF
>.|TRBV7-2|.|TRBJ1-1
TGTGCCAGCAGCTGGTCAGGGGCTATGGTGGATGGAGCTTTCTTT
CASSWSGAMVDGAFF
>.|TRBV6-5|TRBD1|TRBJ1-1
TGTGCCAGCAGTTCCTCGGGACAGGGTGGTACTGAAGCTTTCTTT
CASSSSGQGGTEAFF
>.|TRBV15|TRBD1|TRBJ2-5
TGTGCCACCAGCAGAGATCTGGAGACAGGGGAGAAACAAGAGACCCAGTACTTC
CATSRDLETGEKQETQYF
>.|TRBV12-3/TRBV12-4|.|TRBJ1-2
TGTGCCAGCAGTTTAGAACAGATCTATGGCTACACCTTC
CASSLEQIYGYTF
>.|TRBV2|.|TRBJ1-1
TGTGCCAGCAGGAAACAGGGTCTGATGAACACTGAAGCTTTCTTT
CASRKQGLMNTEAFF
>.|TRBV27|.|TRBJ1-1
TGTGCCAGCAGTTTATGCCCCACCTTCGACAGACTCACTGAAGCTTTCTTT
CASSLCPTFDRLTEAFF
>.|TRBV4-1|.|TRBJ1-1
TGCGCCAGCAGCCAAGCAGTCGCGGGGTTGGCTTTCTTT
CASSQAVAGLAFF
>.|TRBV30|.|TRBJ2-2
TGTGCCTGGAGCGGACTGAAGGGGGAGCTGTTTTTT
CAWSGLKGELFF
>once|TRBV7-3|TRBD1|TRBJ2-3
TGTGCCAGCAGCTTGGGGGACAGGGTCACAGATACGCAGTATTTT
CASSLGDRVTDTQYF
>.|TRBV19|TRBD1|TRBJ1-1
TGTGCCAGTCTCCAAGGACAGGGGAACACTGAAGCTTTCTTT
CASLQGQGNTEAFF
>.|TRBV5-5|.|TRBJ2-2
TGTGCCAGCAGCTTAACAGTACCGAACACCGGGGAGCTGTTTTTT
CASSLTVPNTGELFF
>few|TRBV7-8|.|TRBJ1-6
TGTGCCAGCGAAAGGGGCCTCAATTCACCCCTCCACTTT
CASERGLNSPLHF
>.|TRBV19|.|TRBJ1-5
TGTGCCAGTAGTATTCGGTCGTTTGGTCAGGGCTTGAGGCCCCAGCATTTT
CASSIRSFGQGLRPQHF
>.|TRBV4-1|.|TRBJ1-4
TGCGCCAGCAGCCGATCACAGGACGTTAATGAAAAACTGTTTTTT
CASSRSQDVNEKLFF
>.|TRBV21-1|.|TRBJ2-3
TGTGCCAGCAGCAAAACGGCAGGCGGCACAGATACGCAGTATTTT
CASSKTAGGTDTQYF
>few|TRBV6-1|TRBD1|TRBJ1-1
TGTGCCAGCAGTGACCGCCTTGACAGGGTGAACACTGAAGCTTTCTTT
CASSDRLDRVNTEAFF
>.|TRBV6-5|.|TRBJ2-3
TGTGCCAGCAGTTACGGTGGGGGGACTAGCACAGATACGCAGTATTTT
CASSYGGGTSTDTQYF
>.|TRBV6-5|TRBD2|TRBJ2-1
TGTGCCAGCAGTTACCAAAGGACTAGCGGGGGGCAGTTCTTC
CASSYQRTSGGQFF
>.|TRBV28|TRBD1|TRBJ2-7
TGTGCCAGCAGTTCACCCTGGGGGACAGGGGAGACCTACGAGCAGTACTTC
CASSSPWGTGETYEQYF
>.|TRBV6-1|.|TRBJ2-1
TGTGCCAGCAGTTCTCAGGGGGGCGGGGAGCAGTTCTTC
CASSSQGGGEQFF
>.|TRBV20-1|.|TRBJ2-3
TGCACTCCACACCCGAGCGTGCAGTATTTT
CTPHPSVQYF
>.|TRBV27|TRBD2|TRBJ2-7
TGTGCCAGCAGTTCAGGCCCCCCGGGACTAGCGGGGGGTTTCTCCGAGCAGTACTTC
CASSSGPPGLAGGFSEQYF
>.|TRBV6-1|.|TRBJ1-4
TGTGCCAGCAGTGAAATGCAGCGTGAAAAACTGTTTTTT
CASSEMQREKLFF
>few|TRBV2|.|TRBJ1-1
TGTGCCAGCAGGGTAGACGGGGTCCGTTCTGAAGCTTTCTTT
CASRVDGVRSEAFF
>.|TRBV7-2|TRBD1|TRBJ1-2
TGTGCCAGCAGCTTATACAGGGGTACCAACTATGGCTACACCTTC
CASSLYRGTNYGYTF
>.|TRBV6-5|.|TRBJ1-1
TGTGCCAGCAGTTTAACCGGGGGAGGATGGAACACTGAAGCTTTCTTT
CASSLTGGGWNTEAFF
>.|TRBV2|TRBD1|TRBJ1-2
TGTGCCAGCAGTGAAGGGGGACAGTATGGCTACACCTTC
CASSEGGQYGYTF
>.|TRBV28|TRBD1|TRBJ1-2
TGTGCCAGCAGTTGGGTCCGGGACAGGGGGCGGACGGACAGCTTAAGTGGCTACACCTTC
CASSWVRDRGRTDSLSGYTF
>.|TRBV5-1|.|TRBJ1-6
TGCGCCAGCAGCTTGGAACAGGGCTCTAATTCACCCCTCCACTTT
CASSLEQGSNSPLHF
>few|TRBV27|.|TRBJ1-1
TGTGCCACCCCCCTTCAGGGAACGAAGACTGAAGCTTTCTTT
CATPLQGTKTEAFF
>.|TRBV2|.|TRBJ1-5
TGTGCCAGCAGTTTGGACGGCGCGGGTCAGCCCCAGCATTTT
CASSLDGAGQPQHF
>.|TRBV5-4|.|TRBJ1-2
TGTGCCAGCAGCTTGGATTTGGCTGTAGGGAGCTATGGCTACACCTTC
CASSLDLAVGSYGYTF
>.|TRBV5-1|TRBD1|TRBJ1-1
TGCGCCAGCAGCAGTCAGGGACAGCCAAACACTGAAGCTTTCTTT
CASSSQGQPNTEAFF
>.|TRBV5-1|TRBD1|TRBJ1-1
TGCGCCAGCAGGGAAGGGACAGGGGACACTGAAGCTTTCTTT
CASREGTGDTEAFF
>.|TRBV4-3|.|TRBJ2-7
TGCGCCAGCAGCCAAAACGGGGGGCCACCCTACGAGCAGTACTTC
CASSQNGGPPYEQYF
>.|TRBV7-3|TRBD1|TRBJ2-7
TGTGCCAGCAGCTTAGGAGAAGGGACAGGGATCGACGAGCAGTACTTC
CASSLGEGTGIDEQYF
>.|TRBV11-2|.|TRBJ1-1
TGTGCCAGCAGCTTAGTGGCGGGTTACGATATGAACACTGAAGCTTTCTTT
CASSLVAGYDMNTEAFF
>.|TRBV5-1|.|TRBJ1-4
TGCGCCAGCAGCTTACTAGGAAGAGGGGAAAAACTGTTTTTT
CASSLLGRGEKLFF
>few|TRBV6-5|.|TRBJ1-3
TGTGCCAGCACAACAGGGAGTGTAGGAAACACCATATATTTT
CASTTGSVGNTIYF
>.|TRBV14|TRBD1|TRBJ2-5
TGTGCCAGCAGCCAAGTTGGCTACAGGGGAGAGACCCAGTACTTC
CASSQVGYRGETQYF
>.|TRBV12-5|.|TRBJ1-1
TGTGCTAGTGGTCCGGGACTTAGGAACACTGAAGCTTTCTTT
CASGPGLRNTEAFF
>.|TRBV4-2|.|TRBJ1-6
TGTGCCAGCAGCTCCGGCCCCGGGGGGAATTCACCCCTCCACTTT
CASSSGPGGNSPLHF